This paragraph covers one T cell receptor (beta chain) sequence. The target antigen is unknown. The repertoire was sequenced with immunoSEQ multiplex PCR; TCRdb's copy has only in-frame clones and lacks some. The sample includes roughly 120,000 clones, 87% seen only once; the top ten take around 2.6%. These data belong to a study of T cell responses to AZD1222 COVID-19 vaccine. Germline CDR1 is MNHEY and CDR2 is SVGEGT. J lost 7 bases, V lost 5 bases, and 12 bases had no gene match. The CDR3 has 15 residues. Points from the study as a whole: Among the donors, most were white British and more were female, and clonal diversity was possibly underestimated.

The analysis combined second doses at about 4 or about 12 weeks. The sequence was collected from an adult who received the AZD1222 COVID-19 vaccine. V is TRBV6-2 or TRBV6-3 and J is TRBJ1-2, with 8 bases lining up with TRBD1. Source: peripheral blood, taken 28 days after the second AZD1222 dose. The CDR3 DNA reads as TGTGCCAGCAGTCCGACCGGGACAGGTTCTCCTGGCTACACCTTC. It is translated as CASSPTGTGSPGYTF.